The next 32 T cell receptor beta chains were all read from a single sample in a study of blood T cells in healthy people across ages. Primers used in a second PCR of about 6 to 11 cycles were a sample-barcoded 5' primer and a J-beta primer mix. TCRdb itself ran the 5' RACE reads through MiXCR, one entry per CDR3 protein. The sample yields roughly 1.6 million distinct CDR3 sequences, about 31% seen once. Source material: blood. The receptors here all came from a woman aged 25 to 39 in good health.

V usage is TRBV7-2 and J usage is TRBJ1-2; D remains ambiguous. The CDR3 runs to 13 residues. Germline-derived CDR1 and CDR2 are SGHTA and FQGNSA. Trimming shortened V by 1 base and J by 7 bases, and 10 bases separated the two germline ends. The CDR3 DNA follows: TGTGCCAGCAGCTTAGGCGGTAGGAGTGGCTACACCTTC. Translating it yields CASSLGGRSGYTF.

The chain has TRBV20-1 and TRBJ1-5; perhaps TRBD1 as D (5 bases). Between the trimmed V and J ends, which lost 5 bases and 2 bases, there was a span of 13 bases. This CDR3 has 14 residues. The V gene's germline CDR1 is DFQATT and CDR2 SNEGSKA (reference sequence). This chain's CDR3 is CSASGRGGNQPQHF. The CDR3 nucleotides read TGCAGTGCTTCAGGGAGGGGTGGCAATCAGCCCCAGCATTTT.

Only a few counts were recorded for this clonotype. The chain couples TRBV9 to TRBJ1-2; D is possibly TRBD1 (6 bases). CDR3 size: 14 residues. Germline values: CDR1 SGDLS, CDR2 YYNGEE. V lost 4 bases to trimming and J lost 0 bases, with 10 bases between them. The CDR3 nucleotides are TGTGCCAGCAGCATTGACAGGCCTAACTATGGCTACACCTTC. Amino acid sequence: CASSIDRPNYGYTF.

The table lists this clonotype with a few counts. This chain joins TRBV20-1 and TRBJ2-3, with 7 positions matching TRBD2. J lost 4 bases, V lost 6 bases, and 13 bases had no gene match. This CDR3 region has 15 residues. Germline CDR1 and CDR2: DFQATT and SNEGSKA (reference sequence). The DNA of the CDR3 is TGCAGTGCCCAGGGACTACCGAAGCGACCAGATACGCAGTATTTT. This codes for CSAQGLPKRPDTQYF.

CDR3 sequence reads: CATSQGGEGDSPLHF. The CDR3, as DNA: TGTGCCACCAGCCAAGGTGGGGAAGGAGATTCACCCCTCCACTTT. The chain links TRBV15 to TRBJ1-6, with unresolved D. Germline V gene lookup returns CDR1 LNHNV and CDR2 YYDKDF (reference sequence). Trimming took 5 bases from V and 8 from J, leaving 16 bases between them. The CDR3 has 15 amino acids. Supplemented by reference TRBV15 and TRBJ1-6, the full variable domain reads DAMVIQNPRYQVTQFGKPVTLSCSQTLNHNVMYWYQQKSSQAPKLLFHYYDKDFNNEADTPDNFQSRRPNTSFCFLDIRSPGLGDTAMYLCATSQGGEGDSPLHFGNGTRLTVT.

This clonotype was counted only a few times. In nucleotides, the CDR3 is TGTGCCAGCAGCATCTTAGCGGGAGCAAACATTCAGTACTTC. It yields the protein CASSILAGANIQYF. V usage is TRBV7-8 and J usage is TRBJ2-4; 9 nucleotides match TRBD2. V gave up 5 bases and J gave up 6 bases; unmatched junction bases: 5. This CDR3 has 14 residues. Germline CDR1 and CDR2: SGHVS and FQNEAQ.

DNA of the CDR3: TGTGCCAGCAGCTTCAGACAGGACCCCTCCTACAATGAGCAGTTCTTC. This gives the protein CASSFRQDPSYNEQFF. The rearrangement uses TRBV9 and TRBJ2-1, with D maybe TRBD1 (6 bases). V shed 4 bases and J shed 0 bases, with 14 bases lying between them. CDR3 size: 16 residues. Germline assignment: CDR1 SGDLS and CDR2 YYNGEE.

The chain uses TRBV5-5 and TRBJ1-2; D is undetermined. Germline V gene data show CDR1 as SGHKS and CDR2 as YYEKEE (reference sequence). V lost 0 bases, J lost 6 bases, and 12 bases lay in between. This CDR3 is built from 14 residues. CDR3 sequence: CASSLGGSANGYTF. In DNA form, the CDR3 reads TGTGCCAGCAGCTTGGGTGGGTCCGCGAATGGCTACACCTTC. The whole variable domain, filled in from reference TRBV5-5 and TRBJ1-2, reads DAGVTQSPTHLIKTRGQQVTLRCSPISGHKSVSWYQQVLGQGPQFIFQYYEKEERGRGNFPDRFSARQFPNYSSELNVNALLLGDSALYLCASSLGGSANGYTFGSGTRLTVV.

This clonotype was picked up a small number of times. V is TRBV5-1 and J is TRBJ2-7, with D perhaps being TRBD1 or TRBD2 (5 bases each). Germline CDR1 is SGHRS and CDR2 is YFSETQ. CDR3 length: 14 amino acids. The V gene lost 4 bases and the J gene lost 6 bases, with 17 bases spanning the gap. CDR3 amino acids: CASSRTGTPGEQYF. The CDR3 region has the DNA TGCGCCAGCAGCCGAACCGGGACGCCCGGCGAGCAGTACTTC. The full variable domain, in which reference TRBV5-1 and TRBJ2-7 provide the parts outside the CDR3, is KAGVTQTPRYLIKTRGQQVTLSCSPISGHRSVSWYQQTPGQGLQFLFEYFSETQRNKGNFPGRFSGRQFSNSRSEMNVSTLELGDSALYLCASSRTGTPGEQYFGPGTRLTVT.

This clonotype was counted a few times. V usage is TRBV2 and J usage is TRBJ2-5; possible D gene TRBD1, 5 bases. The DNA end lines up better with TRBJ2-7; the J call may be wrong. Germline CDR1 and CDR2: SNHLY and FYNNEI. The CDR3 runs to 14 residues. DNA of the CDR3: TGTGCCAGCGGGCCGTCTGGGGCAACCTACGAGCAGTACTTC. Protein sequence: CASGPSGATYEQYF.

This clonotype was detected a few times. CDR3 sequence (DNA): TGTGCCAGCAGTTTATCCGGACAGTTACCGAACACTGAAGCTTTCTTT. Its translation: CASSLSGQLPNTEAFF. The chain employs TRBV27 and TRBJ1-1; tentative D call: TRBD1 (6 bases). V lost 0 bases to trimming and J lost 1 base, with 12 bases between them. Germline CDR1 reads MNHEY; CDR2 reads SMNVEV (reference sequence). This CDR3 is built from 16 residues.

The chain combines TRBV6-1 with TRBJ1-5, with D unresolved. Trimming took off 6 bases at V and 6 bases at J, with 12 bases between the two ends. CDR1 is MNHNS and CDR2 is SASEGT in the germline V gene. The CDR3 is made up of 13 amino acids. The CDR3 region is CASRVIWGQPQHF. The DNA for the CDR3 is TGTGCCAGCAGGGTGATATGGGGTCAGCCCCAGCATTTT.

This clonotype was seen a handful of times. The chain links TRBV5-1 to TRBJ2-1; TRBD1 agrees at 7 bases. J gave up 5 bases and V 4 bases, and 15 bases lay outside the gene matches. Per the germline V gene, CDR1 is SGHRS and CDR2 is YFSETQ. The length of the CDR3 is 17 residues. This CDR3 reads CASSAYGTGTVHNEQFF. The CDR3 bases are TGCGCCAGCAGCGCGTACGGCACCGGGACAGTCCACAATGAGCAGTTCTTC. The full variable domain, in which reference TRBV5-1 and TRBJ2-1 provide the parts outside the CDR3, is KAGVTQTPRYLIKTRGQQVTLSCSPISGHRSVSWYQQTPGQGLQFLFEYFSETQRNKGNFPGRFSGRQFSNSRSEMNVSTLELGDSALYLCASSAYGTGTVHNEQFFGPGTRLTVL.

V gene TRBV20-1 combines with J gene TRBJ2-1; a possible D gene is TRBD2 (6 bases). Trimming removed 6 bases at V and 1 base at J, with 19 bases between. Germline CDR1 reads DFQATT; CDR2 reads SNEGSKA (reference sequence). CDR3 length equals 16 residues. CDR3 in DNA: TGCAGTGCAAGCTCGACGGGGGAGGTGTCCTACAATGAGCAGTTCTTC. Its protein is CSASSTGEVSYNEQFF.

The chain employs TRBV19 and TRBJ2-7; 11 nucleotides align to TRBD2. The CDR3 is 17 residues long. Germline V gives CDR1 LNHDA, CDR2 SQIVND (reference sequence). V lost 5 bases, J lost 4 bases, and 13 bases stayed unmatched. CDR3 loop: CASSAYSGTSGPYEQYF. CDR3 sequence (DNA): TGTGCCAGTAGTGCCTACTCCGGGACTAGCGGACCGTACGAGCAGTACTTC.

This clonotype was detected ten times or more. The rearrangement links TRBV7-3 to TRBJ2-7; 7 bases map to TRBD1. CDR3 length: 15 amino acids. V lost 1 base, J lost 2 bases, and 5 bases stayed unmatched. Germline V gene sequence: CDR1 SGHTA, CDR2 FQGTGA. The CDR3 reads CASSLSLGQPYEQYF. For the CDR3, the DNA is TGTGCCAGCAGCTTAAGCCTGGGACAGCCCTACGAGCAGTACTTC.

There are many counts of this clonotype. This chain joins TRBV5-4 and TRBJ2-1, with TRBD2 matching 9 bases. CDR1 and CDR2 (germline): SGHNT, YYREEE (reference sequence). CDR3 length: 13 amino acids. Trimming at V came to 5 bases and at J to 5 bases, leaving 2 bases not matched to a gene. CDR3 in DNA: TGTGCCAGCAGGACTAGCGGAAACAATGAGCAGTTCTTC. Residues: CASRTSGNNEQFF.

There are a few counts of this clonotype. The rearrangement uses TRBV6-1 and TRBJ1-5; possibly TRBD1 for D (5 bases). V was pared by 6 bases and J by 3 bases, with 9 bases between. The CDR3 length is 13 residues. The germline gives CDR1 MNHNS, CDR2 SASEGT. DNA of the CDR3: TGTGCCAGCAGGGTCAGGGACAATCAGCCCCAGCATTTT. It codes for CASRVRDNQPQHF.

As DNA, the CDR3 is TGCAGTGCTGACCGGGACTTTTCTTACGAGCAGTACTTC. The encoded protein is CSADRDFSYEQYF. The chain recombines TRBV20-1 with TRBJ2-5; possible D gene TRBD2, 6 bases. The J call could be wrong; TRBJ2-7 is a better fit for the DNA end. Germline values: CDR1 DFQATT, CDR2 SNEGSKA (reference sequence). This CDR3 is 13 amino acids long.

This chain's CDR3 is CASNQGGVRPETQYF. In nucleotides, the CDR3 is TGTGCCAGCAACCAAGGAGGGGTACGACCAGAGACCCAGTACTTC. The gene calls are TRBV7-8 and TRBJ2-5, with D possibly TRBD2 on 6 matching bases. Per germline, CDR1 SGHVS and CDR2 FQNEAQ. V dropped 7 bases and J dropped 4 bases, with 19 bases sitting between them. CDR3 length: 15 amino acids.

Comments on this clonotype: A much larger clone differs by one base, so this may be a read error. The chain carries TRBV4-1 and TRBJ2-1; 7 bases match TRBD1. The CDR3 is made up of 17 amino acids. Looked up from germline, CDR1 is MGHRA and CDR2 is YSYEKL. DNA of the CDR3: TGCGTCAGCAGCCAAGATCGACAGGGAAGGTCGGACAATGAGCAGTTCTTC. As protein: CVSSQDRQGRSDNEQFF.

DNA of the CDR3: TGTGCCAGCAGTTTACAGACGGTCTCCTACGAGCAGTACTTC. Protein: CASSLQTVSYEQYF. The chain links TRBV28 to TRBJ2-7; D is uncertain. This CDR3 has 14 amino acids. V was shortened by 2 bases and J by 0 bases, with 8 bases between the two germline ends. CDR1 and CDR2 from the germline V gene are MDHEN and SYDVKM.

About this clonotype: An end of the junction differs from the germline gene, which may be a read error. J is TRBJ2-2 and V is TRBV10-3, with D possibly being TRBD2 (5 bases). This CDR3 comprises 16 residues. Per germline, CDR1 ENHRY and CDR2 SYGVKD. This CDR3 reads CAVSESGLVGTGELFF. Written as DNA, the CDR3 is TGTGCCGTCAGTGAGTCGGGGTTAGTTGGCACCGGGGAGCTGTTTTTT.

The chain joins TRBV5-4 to TRBJ2-5; 11 bases line up with TRBD1. The J call is in doubt because the DNA end fits TRBJ2-7 better. The CDR3 consists of 15 residues. CDR1 and CDR2 from the germline V gene are SGHNT and YYREEE (reference sequence). The CDR3 loop reads CASSWGGTGGYEQYF. The CDR3 DNA is TGTGCCAGCAGCTGGGGGGGGACAGGGGGCTACGAGCAGTACTTC.

A few counts support this clonotype. The V call is TRBV7-2, the J call TRBJ2-1; D gene uncertain. The CDR3 runs 12 residues. Per the germline V gene, CDR1 is SGHTA and CDR2 is FQGNSA. The ends were cut back, 5 bases at V and 12 bases at J, with 14 bases in the middle. DNA of the CDR3: TGTGCCAGCAGCCTCGACCTGTTTGGGCAGTTCTTC. Protein product: CASSLDLFGQFF.

J is TRBJ2-3 and V is TRBV6-2 or TRBV6-3, with 11 bases aligning to TRBD2. V trimming: 5 bases; J trimming: 3 bases; junction bases outside the gene matches: 7. From germline, CDR1 is MNHEY and CDR2 SVGEGT. The CDR3 extends over 16 amino acids. CDR3 sequence reads: CASSRTSGRTTDTQYF. The CDR3 DNA is TGTGCCAGCAGTAGAACTAGCGGGAGAACTACAGATACGCAGTATTTT.

This clonotype was observed a handful of times. The J gene is TRBJ2-1, the V gene TRBV19, with a possible D match to TRBD2 (6 bases). The CDR3 runs 13 residues. Germline assignment: CDR1 LNHDA and CDR2 SQIVND (reference sequence). V was clipped by 3 bases and J by 8 bases, with 11 bases between them. CDR3 sequence: CASSMGGGDEQFF. The CDR3 DNA reads as TGTGCCAGTAGTATGGGCGGCGGGGATGAGCAGTTCTTC.

J is TRBJ1-1 and V is TRBV7-9; D possibly corresponds to TRBD1 (5 bases). Germline CDR1 SEHNR, CDR2 FQNEAQ (reference sequence). Trimming shortened V by 4 bases and J by 13 bases, and 13 bases separated the two germline ends. CDR3 size: 11 residues. DNA of the CDR3: TGTGCCAGCAGCTCCCCTGGGGGTGATTTCTTT. It specifies CASSSPGGDFF. The variable domain in full, with the rest retrieved from reference TRBV7-9 and TRBJ1-1, is DTGVSQNPRHKITKRGQNVTFRCDPISEHNRLYWYRQTLGQGPEFLTYFQNEAQLEKSRLLSDRFSAERPKGSFSTLEIQRTEQGDSAMYLCASSSPGGDFFGQGTRLTVV.

This chain links TRBV13 with TRBJ2-3, with 11 bases identical to TRBD2. The V gene's germline CDR1 is PRHDT and CDR2 FYEKMQ (reference sequence). This CDR3 is 15 amino acids long. With V trimmed by 5 bases and J by 5 bases, 6 bases remained unmatched. This chain's CDR3 is CASSNLAGGGDTQYF. The CDR3 DNA reads as TGTGCCAGCAGCAACTTAGCGGGGGGGGGAGATACGCAGTATTTT.

This clonotype was seen a few times. The chain employs TRBV27 and TRBJ2-7, with 7 positions matching TRBD1. The germline V gene has CDR1 MNHEY and CDR2 SMNVEV (reference sequence). Unmatched junction bases numbered 7, after V lost 5 bases and J lost 3 bases. The CDR3 is 14 residues long. The CDR3 sequence: CASSPNDRVYEQYF. DNA for the CDR3: TGTGCCAGCAGTCCGAACGACAGGGTCTACGAGCAGTACTTC.

The chain carries TRBV9 and TRBJ2-1, with 10 positions matching TRBD1. The germline gives CDR1 SGDLS, CDR2 YYNGEE. The CDR3 consists of 15 residues. Trimming took 3 bases from V and 8 from J; bases not matched to a gene: 8. CDR3 residues: CASSGTGQGFDEQFF. DNA of the CDR3: TGTGCCAGCAGCGGTACGGGACAGGGGTTCGATGAGCAGTTCTTC.

This clonotype has a handful of counts. This sequence joins TRBV5-1 and TRBJ2-3; possible D gene TRBD1, 6 bases. The CDR3 totals 15 residues. CDR1 is SGHRS, CDR2 YFSETQ, per germline. Trimming cost V 0 bases and J 2 bases, with 10 bases left between them. The CDR3 here is CASSLEGHPTDTQYF. The CDR3 DNA follows: TGCGCCAGCAGCTTGGAGGGACACCCCACAGATACGCAGTATTTT.